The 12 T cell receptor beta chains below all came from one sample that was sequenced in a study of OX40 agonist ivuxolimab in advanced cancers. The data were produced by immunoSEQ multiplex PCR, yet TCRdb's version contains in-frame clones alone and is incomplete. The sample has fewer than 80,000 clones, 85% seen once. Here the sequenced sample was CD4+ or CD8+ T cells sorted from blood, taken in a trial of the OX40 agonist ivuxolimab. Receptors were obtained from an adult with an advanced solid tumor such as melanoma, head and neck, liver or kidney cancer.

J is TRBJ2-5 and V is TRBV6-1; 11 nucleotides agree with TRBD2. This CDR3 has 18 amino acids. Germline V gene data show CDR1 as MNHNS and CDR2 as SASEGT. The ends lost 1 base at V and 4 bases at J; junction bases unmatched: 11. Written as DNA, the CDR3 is TGTGCCAGCAGTGAAGGTTGGCTAGCGGGGGGCGGGGTAGAGACCCAGTACTTC. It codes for CASSEGWLAGGGVETQYF.

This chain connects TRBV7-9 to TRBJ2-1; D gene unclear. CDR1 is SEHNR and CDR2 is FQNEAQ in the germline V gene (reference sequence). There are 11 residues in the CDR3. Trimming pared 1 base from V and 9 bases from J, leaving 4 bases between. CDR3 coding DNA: TGTGCCAGCAGCTTAGATGGTGAGCAGTTCTTC. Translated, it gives CASSLDGEQFF.

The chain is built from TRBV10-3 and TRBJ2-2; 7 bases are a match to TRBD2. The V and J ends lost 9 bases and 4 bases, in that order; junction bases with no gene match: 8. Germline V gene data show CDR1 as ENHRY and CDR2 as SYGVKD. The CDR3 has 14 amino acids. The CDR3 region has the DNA TGTGCCATTCGCGGTGGGAGGGGCACCGGGGAGCTGTTTTTT. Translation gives CAIRGGRGTGELFF.

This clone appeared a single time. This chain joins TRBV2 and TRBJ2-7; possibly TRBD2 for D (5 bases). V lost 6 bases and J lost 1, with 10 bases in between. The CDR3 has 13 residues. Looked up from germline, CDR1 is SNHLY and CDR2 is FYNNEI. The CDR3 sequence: CASRDWWSYEQYF. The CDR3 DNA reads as TGTGCCAGCAGGGACTGGTGGTCCTACGAGCAGTACTTC. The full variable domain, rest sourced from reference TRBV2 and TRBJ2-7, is EPEVTQTPSHQVTQMGQEVILRCVPISNHLYFYWYRQILGQKVEFLVSFYNNEISEKSEIFDDQFSVERPDGSNFTLKIRSTKLEDSAMYFCASRDWWSYEQYFGPGTRLTVT.

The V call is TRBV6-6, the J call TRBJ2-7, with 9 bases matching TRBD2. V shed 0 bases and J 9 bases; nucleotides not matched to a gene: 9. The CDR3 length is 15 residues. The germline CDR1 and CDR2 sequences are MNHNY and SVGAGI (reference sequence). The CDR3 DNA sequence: TGTGCCAGCAGTTACTCTGCGACTAGCGGCTCGGCGCAGTACTTC. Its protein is CASSYSATSGSAQYF.

The CDR3 sequence: CASSVGTGGTGYTF. The CDR3 DNA sequence: TGTGCCAGCAGTGTGGGGACAGGGGGCACTGGCTACACCTTC. V gene TRBV6-5 combines with J gene TRBJ1-2, with 12 bases identical to TRBD1. Germline V gene sequence: CDR1 MNHEY, CDR2 SVGAGI. J lost 7 bases, V lost 5 bases, and 5 bases had no gene match. This CDR3 has 14 residues.

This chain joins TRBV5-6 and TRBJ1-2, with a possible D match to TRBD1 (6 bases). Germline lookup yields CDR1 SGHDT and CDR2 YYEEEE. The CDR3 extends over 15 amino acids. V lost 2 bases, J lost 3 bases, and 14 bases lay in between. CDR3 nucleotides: TGTGCCAGCAGCTTAGCAGGGGAGGGGTACTATGGCTACACCTTC. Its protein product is CASSLAGEGYYGYTF.

The DNA for the CDR3 is TGTGCCTGGACGGCGGGGCTGGACACCGGGGAGCTGTTTTTT. Translated: CAWTAGLDTGELFF. This rearrangement joins TRBV30 to TRBJ2-2; weak D call: TRBD2 (6 bases). V gave up 4 bases and J gave up 3 bases, with 12 bases separating them. The germline V gene encodes CDR1 GTSNPN and CDR2 SVGIG (reference sequence). The CDR3 is 14 amino acids.

This CDR3 reads CTSSDEPTQPGLTLRETQYF. The CDR3 DNA reads TGCACCAGCAGCGACGAACCTACCCAACCGGGACTAACGTTAAGGGAGACCCAGTACTTC. This chain uses TRBV1 with TRBJ2-5; the D call TRBD2 from the table was never checked on the DNA. TRBV1 counts as a pseudogene. This CDR3 comprises 20 residues.

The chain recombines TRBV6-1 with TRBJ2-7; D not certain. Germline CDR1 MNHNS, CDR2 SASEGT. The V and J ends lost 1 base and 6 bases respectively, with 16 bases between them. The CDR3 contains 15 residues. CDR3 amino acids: CASSEGPAAFGEQYF. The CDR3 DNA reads TGTGCCAGCAGTGAAGGGCCCGCAGCATTCGGCGAGCAGTACTTC.

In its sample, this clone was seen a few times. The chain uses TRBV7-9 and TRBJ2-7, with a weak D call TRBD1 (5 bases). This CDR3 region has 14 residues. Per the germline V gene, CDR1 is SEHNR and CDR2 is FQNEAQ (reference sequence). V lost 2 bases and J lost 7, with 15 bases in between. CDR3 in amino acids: CASSLPGRAEEQYF. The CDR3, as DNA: TGTGCCAGCAGCTTACCAGGCAGGGCTGAGGAGCAGTACTTC. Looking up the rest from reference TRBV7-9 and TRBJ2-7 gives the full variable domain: DTGVSQNPRHKITKRGQNVTFRCDPISEHNRLYWYRQTLGQGPEFLTYFQNEAQLEKSRLLSDRFSAERPKGSFSTLEIQRTEQGDSAMYLCASSLPGRAEEQYFGPGTRLTVT.

CDR3 sequence (DNA): TGTGCCAGCAGGGATCCGGGGACAGGGGTTTCTGGCTACACCTTC. Protein sequence: CASRDPGTGVSGYTF. J is TRBJ1-2 and V is TRBV28, with 10 bases identical to TRBD1. CDR1 and CDR2 (germline): MDHEN, SYDVKM. V lost 6 bases and J lost 7; bases outside the gene matches: 11. CDR3 length: 15 residues.